These T cell receptor beta chains were read from a single sample in a study of cytomegalovirus exposure and HLA in healthy donors. The protocol was immunoSEQ multiplex PCR, while the TCRdb copy is restricted to in-frame clones and leaves out a portion. Of some 180,000 clones listed, roughly 85% are singletons. Sequences were obtained from PBMCs. The source is a woman between 50 and 59 years old in good health and CMV-seronegative. The CDR3 runs from the conserved cysteine through the conserved F or W. The order of the fields is V gene, D gene, clone size, J gene, CDR3 protein, CDR3 DNA. D genes are given only for firm matches. The size of a clone is reported for some rows only, either as once, few or many, or as a class for expanded clones.

TRBV28	TRBD2	once	TRBJ2-5	CASSTGLAGGGQETQYF	TGTGCCAGCAGTACGGGACTAGCGGGAGGCGGGCAAGAGACCCAGTACTTC
TRBV28	TRBD1	NA	TRBJ1-1	CASSFSGGRVVSAFF	TGTGCCAGCAGTTTCTCAGGGGGGAGAGTTGTGTCCGCTTTCTTT
TRBV19	NA	NA	TRBJ1-5	CASNRGGNQPQHF	TGTGCCAGTAACCGCGGGGGGAATCAGCCCCAGCATTTT
TRBV5-1	NA	NA	TRBJ1-1	CASSPMGGANTEAFF	TGCGCCAGCAGCCCCATGGGGGGGGCGAACACTGAAGCTTTCTTT
TRBV7-8	NA	NA	TRBJ1-5	CASSSNRGQPQHF	TGTGCCAGCAGCTCCAATCGAGGGCAGCCCCAGCATTTT
TRBV5-6	TRBD2	NA	TRBJ2-3	CASSLAASGSNTQYF	TGTGCCAGCAGCCTGGCGGCTAGCGGGTCAAATACGCAGTATTTT
TRBV28	TRBD1	NA	TRBJ2-3	CASSMTGNTDTQYF	TGTGCCAGCAGTATGACAGGGAACACAGATACGCAGTATTTT
TRBV4-1	NA	NA	TRBJ2-7	CASSQAGEVYEQYF	TGCGCCAGCAGCCAAGCCGGTGAAGTCTACGAGCAGTACTTC
TRBV2	NA	NA	TRBJ2-7	CASSDPGISYEQYF	TGTGCCAGCAGTGACCCGGGGATCTCCTACGAGCAGTACTTC
TRBV5-1	NA	NA	TRBJ1-3	CASSLGGEAGNTIYF	TGCGCCAGCAGCTTGGGGGGCGAGGCTGGAAACACCATATATTTT
TRBV9	TRBD2	NA	TRBJ2-3	CASSVGGLAGVGTDTQYF	TGTGCCAGCAGCGTAGGGGGACTAGCGGGCGTCGGCACAGATACGCAGTATTTT
TRBV5-6	TRBD1	NA	TRBJ1-2	CASSLDRGPNYGYTF	TGTGCCAGTTCCTTGGACAGGGGGCCCAACTATGGCTACACCTTC
TRBV4-2	TRBD1	NA	TRBJ1-1	CASTSRQGENTEAFF	TGTGCCAGCACCTCAAGACAGGGGGAAAACACTGAAGCTTTCTTT
TRBV27	NA	once	TRBJ2-1	CASSLLGGDIFYNEQFF	TGTGCCAGCAGTTTATTGGGGGGGGACATCTTCTACAATGAGCAGTTCTTC
TRBV6-5	NA	once	TRBJ1-3	CASRSGSGNTIYF	TGTGCCAGCAGAAGCGGCTCTGGAAACACCATATATTTT
TRBV18	NA	NA	TRBJ2-3	CASSPGLSLWGRRDTQYF	TGTGCCAGCTCACCAGGGCTTTCTTTATGGGGGCGCCGAGATACGCAGTATTTT
TRBV7-9	NA	NA	TRBJ2-1	CSSSSISFLGSYNEQFF	TGTTCCAGCAGCTCGATTAGCTTTCTCGGCTCCTACAATGAGCAGTTCTTC
TRBV6-6	NA	NA	TRBJ1-3	CASSYGGHLSGNTIYF	TGTGCCAGCAGTTACGGGGGACACCTCTCTGGAAACACCATATATTTT
TRBV2	NA	NA	TRBJ2-7	CASRPAGAEYEQYF	TGTGCCAGCAGGCCCGCGGGGGCGGAGTACGAGCAGTACTTC
TRBV30	NA	few	TRBJ2-2	CAWSQLGTRTGELFF	TGTGCCTGGAGTCAACTGGGGACAAGGACCGGGGAGCTGTTTTTT
TRBV5-4	TRBD2	NA	TRBJ2-5	CASSLAGLAGETQYF	TGTGCCAGCAGCTTGGCCGGACTAGCGGGAGAGACCCAGTACTTC
TRBV7-8	TRBD2	NA	TRBJ2-7	CASSQRRGSSYEQYF	TGTGCCAGCAGCCAACGGCGCGGGAGCTCCTACGAGCAGTACTTC
TRBV28	NA	few	TRBJ1-4	CASSLTPHRVMFF	TGTGCCAGCAGTTTAACTCCCCACAGGGTTATGTTTTTT
TRBV5-1	NA	NA	TRBJ2-3	CASSSGNRADTQYF	TGCGCCAGCAGCTCGGGAAATAGGGCAGATACGCAGTATTTT
TRBV30	NA	NA	TRBJ1-2	CAWSANFLNYGYTF	TGTGCCTGGAGTGCGAATTTTCTAAACTATGGCTACACCTTC
TRBV7-3	NA	NA	TRBJ1-1	CASSLTQGGTEAFF	TGTGCCAGCAGCTTAACCCAGGGAGGGACTGAAGCTTTCTTT
TRBV4-3	TRBD1	NA	TRBJ1-6	CASSLRGTVDSPLHF	TGCGCCAGCAGCCTGAGAGGGACAGTAGATTCACCCCTCCACTTT
TRBV7-6	TRBD1	NA	TRBJ1-1	CASSSGQGDTEAFF	TGTGCCAGCAGTTCGGGACAGGGGGACACTGAAGCTTTCTTT